This T cell receptor beta chain is from a study of blood T cell repertoires in COVID-19. At the level of the study: Sites across the United States, Italy and Spain contributed samples from acute and convalescent COVID-19.

Produced via immunoSEQ multiplex PCR; TCRdb's table is partial and in-frame only. The sample consists of about 62,000 clones, under 80% of them appearing once. This clone was observed a single time. Within 2 weeks before study entry, exposed participants met a COVID-19 case. Trimming at V came to 3 bases and at J to 7 bases, leaving 18 bases not matched to a gene. The CDR3 is 18 amino acids. The germline CDR1 and CDR2 sequences are KGHSH and LQKENI. This chain joins TRBV18 and TRBJ2-1, with 7 positions matching TRBD1. What was sequenced was PBMCs or T cells enriched from blood (not recorded which). This TCR came from a woman aged 55 to 70 who had been exposed to COVID-19. DNA for the CDR3: TGTGCCAGCTCACCCGAGGCAGCAGGGGGATCAATTACAAATGAGCAGTTCTTC. Protein sequence: CASSPEAAGGSITNEQFF.